This TCR beta chain derives from a study of molecular identifiers for immune sequencing clone quantification. In the study overall: Replicate experiments divided RNA from 20,000 or 100,000 naive CD8 cells into five parts and sequenced four. Findings and limits, study-wide: Same-barcode identical TCR molecules could make highly expanded clones look smaller than they are. Clones above 20 RNA copies held over 97% of effector molecules, under 1% in naive cells.

This clonotype was counted many times. Antigen unknown. Bulk TCR libraries used previously described methods and listed TCR primers. TCRdb processed the PCR reads anew with MiXCR; each CDR3 protein has one entry. The sample consists of about half a million distinct CDR3 sequences, under 30% of them appearing once. The receptor was derived from a human donor in good health. Some libraries in this study had Jurkat cell RNA spiked in. Sequencing input: naive CD8+ T cells from blood, with Jurkat cell RNA spiked in. This sample's subset: FACS-sorted CD8+CD4-CCR7+CD45RA+ naive T cells.

The CDR3, as DNA: TGTGCCAGCAGTGTACCCCCCGGACAGGGTCTCTTCACGGATACGCAGTATTTT. Its translation is CASSVPPGQGLFTDTQYF. V usage is TRBV6-1 and J usage is TRBJ2-3, with TRBD1 identical over 8 bases. V trimming: 4 bases; J trimming: 6 bases; junction bases outside the gene matches: 18. Per germline, CDR1 MNHNS and CDR2 SASEGT. The CDR3 loop spans 18 amino acids.